This TCR beta chain is from a study of beta chain features in type 1 diabetes (dated by TCRdb to 2016 to 2019). As for the study more broadly: No differences in mean age, gender distribution, total cell number or subset yield were found between patients and healthy donors. Across all samples, about 110 million sorted cells were examined, and cell number per subset correlated strongly with RNA yield. The study compared TCRB repertoires of sorted circulating CD4+ T cell subsets between recently diagnosed type 1 diabetes patients and matched healthy donors. Naive and central memory subsets were obtained from all 28 donors, but regulatory and stem cell-like memory subsets were isolated from only 8 patients and roughly eight healthy donors.

The High Capacity cDNA Reverse Transcription Kit was used to reverse transcribe all of the isolated RNA, meaning that expressed TCRB transcripts were what got sequenced. Deep immunoSEQ sequencing was performed on naive, central memory and regulatory T cell samples, with an average of around 3.4 million total reads per sample. Sorted cells were lysed in RLT buffer and RNA was extracted with DNase-treated RNeasy Micro or Mini kits, depending on cell number. To prevent cross-contamination, every cell subset was processed on its own, while patient and healthy donor samples were processed together. The immunoSEQ multiplex PCR was used to amplify TCRB sequences from cDNA, generating 87-bp fragments that spanned the CDR3 region. Amplicons were sequenced on the Illumina HiSeq platform. As for the authors' bioinformatics: PCR bias was computationally corrected using synthetic template baselines, reads within Hamming distance 2 were collapsed, and singletons that could not be merged were discarded. Reads were aligned against IMGT so that V, D and J genes, CDR3 length and insertions or deletions at six rearrangement sites could be assigned. Clonotype counts were normalized to sorted cell number within each subset before computing true diversity and Gini coefficients with the tcR R package. The overlap coefficient, calculated on TCRB nucleotide sequences, was used to measure repertoire sharing. Out-of-frame TCRB sequences from naive cells were analyzed as a proxy for the pre-selection repertoire. Held by TCRdb, this immuneACCESS table contains in-frame sequences only and omits some clones. Under half of the omission traces to an unresolved V gene where checked; the cause of the rest is unknown. The V and J calls and clone size were taken over from that table, and D and trimming were inferred from the DNA. The sample data list just over 450,000 clones, and approximately 28% of these were observed just once. The top ten clonotypes cover about 0.065% of the sample.

General findings and caveats noted by the study authors: Shorter templates might have been favored by PCR, but patient and control samples were amplified and corrected together, so both groups would have been affected equally by any skew. Naive, central memory and regulatory TCRB repertoires appeared more similar among patients than among healthy donors. Because small numbers of individuals were included in the HLA sub-analyses, any influence of HLA type on TCRB rearrangement was left unresolved. At VDJ recombination sites, type 1 diabetes patients had fewer insertions and more deleted nucleotides, which implies abnormalities in thymic rearrangement. Type 1 diabetes patients showed a moderate but significant shortening of TCRB CDR3 length in all four CD4+ subsets. Sequencing cDNA rather than genomic DNA could over-represent highly expressing activated cells, although activation and CD3 levels did not differ between groups.

A single peripheral blood draw of 90 to 150 mL on average was collected from each donor into heparinised tubes. A BD FACSAria II and a panel including CD45RO, CCR7, CD25, CD127, CD95 and CD27 were used to sort naive, central memory, regulatory and stem cell-like memory CD4+ T cells. Every sorted population had a purity above 95%. PBMCs were isolated immediately by Lymphoprep density gradient centrifugation and stained directly without culture. So that batch effects would be minimized, each experiment stained and sorted samples in pairs, pairing one healthy donor with one patient. To note about this clone: What this receptor recognizes is not known. There are no base qualities to consult, and no much larger clone falls within one base.

The V and J ends are trimmed by 3 bases and 4 bases, leaving 6 bases between them. There are 12 amino acids in the CDR3, from cysteine to phenylalanine inclusive. The kept DNA is CDR3 alone, 36 bases in frame from the first base. From the germline V gene (reference sequence), CDR1 is MNHEY and CDR2 is SMNVEV. Material: naive CD4+ T cells from blood. Per the publication, the cell subset or site label means: true naive CD4+ T cells. The rearrangement joined TRBV27 to TRBJ2-5; possibly the D gene is TRBD1, per 5 matching bases. The TCR was taken from a man aged 18 to 30 in good health. CDR3 reads: CASSLQGETQYF. In nucleotide form, the sequence is TGTGCCAGCAGTTTGCAGGGAGAGACCCAGTACTTC.